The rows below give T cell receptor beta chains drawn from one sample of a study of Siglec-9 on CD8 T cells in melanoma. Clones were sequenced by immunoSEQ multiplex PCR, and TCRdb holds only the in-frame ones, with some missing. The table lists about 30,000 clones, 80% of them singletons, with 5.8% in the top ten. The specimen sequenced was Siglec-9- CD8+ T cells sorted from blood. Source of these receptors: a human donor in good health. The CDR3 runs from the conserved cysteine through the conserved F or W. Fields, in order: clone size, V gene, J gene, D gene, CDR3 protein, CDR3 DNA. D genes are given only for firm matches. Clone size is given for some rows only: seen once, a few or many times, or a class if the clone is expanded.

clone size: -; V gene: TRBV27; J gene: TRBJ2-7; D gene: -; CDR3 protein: CASSLYRTYEQYF; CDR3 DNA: TGTGCCAGCAGTTTATATCGCACGTACGAGCAGTACTTC
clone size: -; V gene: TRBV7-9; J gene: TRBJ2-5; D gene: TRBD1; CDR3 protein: CASSLEGAETQYF; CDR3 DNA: TGTGCCAGCAGCTTAGAGGGGGCGGAGACCCAGTACTTC
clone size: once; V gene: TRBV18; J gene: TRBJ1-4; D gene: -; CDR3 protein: CASSPRTDNEKLFF; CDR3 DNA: TGTGCCAGCTCACCCAGGACAGATAATGAAAAACTGTTTTTT
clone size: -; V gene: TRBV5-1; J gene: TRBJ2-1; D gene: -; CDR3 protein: CASSLAPVDDYNEQFF; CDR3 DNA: TGCGCCAGCAGCTTGGCCCCGGTCGACGACTACAATGAGCAGTTCTTC
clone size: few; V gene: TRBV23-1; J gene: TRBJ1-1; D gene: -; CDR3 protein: CASSQGVGSTEAFF; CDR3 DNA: TGCGCCAGCAGTCAAGGGGTTGGTAGCACTGAAGCTTTCTTT
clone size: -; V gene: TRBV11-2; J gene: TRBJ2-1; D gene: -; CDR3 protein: CASSSPGYNEQFF; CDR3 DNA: TGTGCCAGCAGCTCCCCCGGGTACAATGAGCAGTTCTTC
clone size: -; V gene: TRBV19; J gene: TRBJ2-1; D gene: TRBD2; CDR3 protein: CASRGTSGAYNEQFF; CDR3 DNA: TGTGCCAGTAGGGGTACTAGCGGGGCATACAATGAGCAGTTCTTC
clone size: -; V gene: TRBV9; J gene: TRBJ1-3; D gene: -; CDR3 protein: CASGSAGAAGNTIYF; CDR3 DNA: TGTGCCAGCGGTTCGGCAGGGGCCGCTGGAAACACCATATATTTT
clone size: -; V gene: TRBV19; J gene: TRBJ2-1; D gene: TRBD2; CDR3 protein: CASSRGGPYNEQFF; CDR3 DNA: TGTGCCAGTAGTAGGGGGGGACCCTACAATGAGCAGTTCTTC
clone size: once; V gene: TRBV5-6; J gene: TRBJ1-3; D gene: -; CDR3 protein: CASSFFSGHRGNTIYF; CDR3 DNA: TGTGCCAGCAGCTTTTTTTCGGGACACCGCGGAAACACCATATATTTT
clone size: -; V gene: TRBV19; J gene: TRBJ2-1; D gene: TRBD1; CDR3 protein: CASSTSGQGSKFHEQFF; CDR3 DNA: TGTGCCAGTAGCACCAGCGGACAGGGTTCGAAGTTCCATGAGCAGTTCTTC
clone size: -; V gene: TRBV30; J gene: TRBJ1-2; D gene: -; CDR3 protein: CAWSVGGADGYTF; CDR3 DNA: TGTGCCTGGAGTGTCGGAGGAGCAGATGGCTACACCTTC
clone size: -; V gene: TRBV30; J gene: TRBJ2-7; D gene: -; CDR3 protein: CAWSAPGPGNEQYF; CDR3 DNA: TGTGCCTGGAGTGCCCCAGGGCCGGGGAACGAGCAGTACTTC
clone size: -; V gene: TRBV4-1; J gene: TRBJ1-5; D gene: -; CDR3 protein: CASSQEGTSVEPQHF; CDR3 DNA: TGCGCCAGCAGCCAAGAGGGTACCTCGGTAGAGCCCCAGCATTTT
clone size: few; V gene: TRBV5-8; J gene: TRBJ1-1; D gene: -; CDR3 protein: CASSGGEAFLGEAFF; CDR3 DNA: TGTGCCAGCAGCGGGGGAGAGGCGTTCTTGGGTGAAGCTTTCTTT
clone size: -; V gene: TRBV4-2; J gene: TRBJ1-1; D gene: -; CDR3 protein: CASSPPPEGNTEAFF; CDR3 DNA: TGTGCCAGCAGCCCTCCCCCGGAGGGGAACACTGAAGCTTTCTTT
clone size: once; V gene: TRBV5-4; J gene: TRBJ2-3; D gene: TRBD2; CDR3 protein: CASSFSGGSTDTQYF; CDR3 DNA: TGTGCCAGCAGCTTTAGCGGGGGAAGCACAGATACGCAGTATTTT
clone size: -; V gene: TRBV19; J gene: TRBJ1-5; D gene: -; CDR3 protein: CASSMLGNSNQPQHF; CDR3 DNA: TGTGCCAGTAGTATGTTAGGGAATAGCAATCAGCCCCAGCATTTT
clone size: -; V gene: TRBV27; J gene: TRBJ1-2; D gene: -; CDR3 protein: CASSLSAGRGYTF; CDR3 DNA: TGTGCCAGCAGTTTATCGGCAGGACGTGGCTACACCTTC
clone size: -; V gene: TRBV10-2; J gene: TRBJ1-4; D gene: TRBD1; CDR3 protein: CASSEEGAGNVGKLFF; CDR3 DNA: TGCGCCAGCAGTGAGGAGGGGGCAGGTAATGTTGGAAAACTGTTTTTT
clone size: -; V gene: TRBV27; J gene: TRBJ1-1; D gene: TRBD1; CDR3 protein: CASSPTGFAEAFF; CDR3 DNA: TGTGCCAGCAGCCCGACAGGGTTCGCTGAAGCTTTCTTT
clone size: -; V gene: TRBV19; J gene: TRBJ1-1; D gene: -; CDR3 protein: CASSDTRSGTLLEGAFF; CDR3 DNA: TGTGCCAGTAGCGATACCCGGTCAGGGACACTGCTTGAGGGGGCTTTCTTT
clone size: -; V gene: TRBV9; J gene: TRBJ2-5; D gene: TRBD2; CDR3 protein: CASSDGGALETQYF; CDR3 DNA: TGTGCCAGCAGCGACGGGGGGGCCTTGGAGACCCAGTACTTC
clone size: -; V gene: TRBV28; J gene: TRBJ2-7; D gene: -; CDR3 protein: CASNFAGPSYEQYF; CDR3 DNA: TGTGCCAGCAATTTTGCGGGACCATCCTACGAGCAGTACTTC
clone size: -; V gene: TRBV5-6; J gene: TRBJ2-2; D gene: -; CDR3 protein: CASSWTEEAGELFF; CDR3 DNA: TGTGCCAGCAGCTGGACAGAGGAGGCCGGGGAGCTGTTTTTT
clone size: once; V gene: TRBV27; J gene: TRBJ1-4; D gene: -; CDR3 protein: CASSIRVNEKLFF; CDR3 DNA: TGTGCCAGCAGCATCAGGGTTAATGAAAAACTGTTTTTT
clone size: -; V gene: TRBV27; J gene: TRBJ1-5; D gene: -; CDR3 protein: CASSFKQNQPQHF; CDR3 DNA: TGTGCCAGCAGTTTTAAGCAGAATCAGCCCCAGCATTTT
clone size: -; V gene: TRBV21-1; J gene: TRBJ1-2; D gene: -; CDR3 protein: CATTEALGYGYTF; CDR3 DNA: TGTGCCACCACTGAGGCGTTAGGCTATGGCTACACCTTC
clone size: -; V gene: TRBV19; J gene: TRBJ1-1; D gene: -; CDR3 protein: CASSIQPGHLEAFF; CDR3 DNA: TGTGCCAGTAGTATCCAACCGGGACACCTTGAAGCTTTCTTT
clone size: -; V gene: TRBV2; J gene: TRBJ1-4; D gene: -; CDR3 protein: CASRDVARPNEKLFF; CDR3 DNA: TGTGCCAGCAGGGACGTCGCACGGCCCAATGAAAAACTGTTTTTT